Below are 27 T cell receptor beta chains sequenced from a single sample in a study of CD8 T cells in Susac syndrome (dated by TCRdb to 2018 to 2020). Receptors were amplified or captured by the immunoSEQ multiplex PCR assay. RNA was extracted using the RNeasy kit, and about 0.5 to 1 ug of the RNA was reverse transcribed with random hexamers. TCRdb reprocessing: public reads trimmed at Q25 with fastp, clones called with MiXCR, in-frame beta chains kept. All rows with the same CDR3 protein become a single entry with the most common DNA and genes. The sample yields about 190,000 distinct CDR3 sequences; under 95% were counted once. Together, the top ten hold around 0.096% of the sample. Sequencing was carried out using CD4+ T cells from PBMCs. The receptors were sampled from a human donor in good health.

The chain recombines TRBV7-2 with TRBJ2-3, with 8 positions matching TRBD2. CDR3 size: 14 residues. CDR1 and CDR2 (germline): SGHTA, FQGNSA. The junction had 6 bases not matched to a gene; V was cut back by 5 bases and J by 5 bases. In DNA form, the CDR3 reads TGTGCCAGCAGCCGGACTAGCAACGGAGATACGCAGTATTTT. It translates to CASSRTSNGDTQYF.

This chain links TRBV9 with TRBJ1-5; D is unresolved. Between the trimmed V and J ends, which lost 4 bases and 3 bases, there was a span of 11 bases. CDR3 length: 14 residues. Looked up from germline, CDR1 is SGDLS and CDR2 is YYNGEE. CDR3 nucleotides: TGTGCCAGCAGCCCTGGGCAGATCAATCAGCCCCAGCATTTT. This codes for CASSPGQINQPQHF.

CDR3 nucleotides: TGTGCCAGCAGTTTCCGGGGACCAGATACGCAGTATTTT. It translates to CASSFRGPDTQYF. The V gene is TRBV12-3 or TRBV12-4, the J gene TRBJ2-3, with D perhaps given as TRBD1 or TRBD2 (5 bases each). Trimming stripped 3 bases from V and 4 bases from J, with 8 bases between. The CDR3 contains 13 residues.

The chain employs TRBV7-9 and TRBJ1-3; D uncertain. V lost 8 bases and J 0 bases, leaving 8 bases between the germline ends. The CDR3 sequence is 13 residues long. The germline V gene has CDR1 SEHNR and CDR2 FQNEAQ (reference sequence). In DNA, the CDR3 is TGTGCCAGCCGTTGGGCCTCTGGAAACACCATATATTTT. Its translation is CASRWASGNTIYF.

The J gene is TRBJ2-2, the V gene TRBV5-1, with D unresolved. The germline V gene has CDR1 SGHRS and CDR2 YFSETQ. With 2 bases removed from V and 6 bases from J, the gap between germline ends came to 14 bases. The CDR3 runs to 15 residues. The CDR3 DNA is TGCGCCAGCAGCTTCGGGCCCCCCCCTGCCGGGGAGCTGTTTTTT. Protein: CASSFGPPPAGELFF. Full variable domain (outside the CDR3, taken from reference TRBV5-1 and TRBJ2-2): KAGVTQTPRYLIKTRGQQVTLSCSPISGHRSVSWYQQTPGQGLQFLFEYFSETQRNKGNFPGRFSGRQFSNSRSEMNVSTLELGDSALYLCASSFGPPPAGELFFGEGSRLTVL.

This clonotype occurred a few times. The J gene is TRBJ2-1, the V gene TRBV7-2; 9 positions agree with TRBD1. The germline CDR1 and CDR2 sequences are SGHTA and FQGNSA. The ends lost 3 bases at V and 2 bases at J; junction bases unmatched: 2. The CDR3 is 15 amino acids. CDR3 region: CASSLDRGTYNEQFF. CDR3 bases: TGTGCCAGCAGCTTGGACAGGGGAACCTACAATGAGCAGTTCTTC. The variable domain in full, completed from reference TRBV7-2 and TRBJ2-1, reads GAGVSQSPSNKVTEKGKDVELRCDPISGHTALYWYRQSLGQGLEFLIYFQGNSAPDKSGLPSDRFSAERTGGSVSTLTIQRTQQEDSAVYLCASSLDRGTYNEQFFGPGTRLTVL.

The chain is built from TRBV2 and TRBJ2-2; no firm D call. Trimming took 7 bases from V and 5 from J, leaving 11 bases between them. Per germline, CDR1 SNHLY and CDR2 FYNNEI. This CDR3 has 13 amino acids. CDR3 in amino acids: CASTKEATGELFF. The CDR3 DNA reads as TGTGCCAGCACCAAAGAAGCTACCGGGGAGCTGTTTTTT.

The rearrangement uses TRBV29-1 and TRBJ1-2; 8 nucleotides agree with TRBD1. The CDR3 length is 14 residues. Germline CDR1 and CDR2: SQVTM and ANQGSEA. Trimming cost V 7 bases and J 0 bases; bases outside gene matches: 7. CDR3: CSAAGTGSNYGYTF. Written as DNA, the CDR3 is TGCAGCGCCGCGGGGACAGGATCTAACTATGGCTACACCTTC.

The CDR3 sequence is CSARAHMDSWRNIQYF. The CDR3 DNA reads as TGCAGTGCTAGAGCCCACATGGACAGCTGGAGAAACATTCAGTACTTC. This sequence joins TRBV20-1 and TRBJ2-4; possibly TRBD1 for D (6 bases). The CDR3 sequence is 16 residues long. The V end lost 1 base, the J end lost 6 bases, and 19 bases lay between the germline ends. Germline-derived CDR1 and CDR2 are DFQATT and SNEGSKA (reference sequence).

V and J are TRBV5-4 and TRBJ1-5; possibly TRBD1 for D (5 bases). The CDR3 contains 13 residues. Germline CDR1 is SGHNT and CDR2 is YYREEE (reference sequence). Deletions cut 0 bases from V and 9 bases from J, with 10 bases between. The CDR3 reads CASSLDSGTPQHF. CDR3 DNA sequence: TGTGCCAGCAGCTTGGATTCAGGGACGCCCCAGCATTTT.

The rearrangement uses TRBV5-6 and TRBJ2-5; 9 nucleotides line up with TRBD2. The CDR3 sequence is 16 residues long. Germline lookup yields CDR1 SGHDT and CDR2 YYEEEE. With 4 bases clipped from V and 5 bases from J, the junction kept 12 bases outside the gene matches. The CDR3 protein is CASSLSGGGARETQYF. The CDR3 bases are TGTGCCAGCAGCCTATCAGGCGGGGGGGCCCGGGAGACCCAGTACTTC.

The chain recombines TRBV20-1 with TRBJ2-3; D is uncertain. The CDR3 totals 12 residues. Trimming removed 7 bases at V and 6 bases at J, with 14 bases between. Per the germline V gene, CDR1 is DFQATT and CDR2 is SNEGSKA (reference sequence). The CDR3 DNA reads as TGCAGTGTCTTTAAATCTTTGGATACGCAGTATTTT. This translates into CSVFKSLDTQYF.

This clonotype is a singleton in its sample. The chain has TRBV19 and TRBJ2-7; 11 bases are a match to TRBD1. CDR3 size: 15 residues. The J segment lost 3 bases and the V segment lost 5 bases, leaving 6 bases of the junction unmatched. The germline V gene has CDR1 LNHDA and CDR2 SQIVND (reference sequence). CDR3 coding DNA: TGTGCCAGTAGTCTTACCGGGACAGGGGGCTACGAGCAGTACTTC. Protein sequence: CASSLTGTGGYEQYF.

This clonotype was detected only once. The V and J genes are TRBV5-6 and TRBJ1-6; D possibly corresponds to TRBD1 (5 bases). V was clipped by 0 bases and J by 10 bases, with 5 bases between them. CDR3 length: 12 amino acids. Germline V CDR1 and CDR2: SGHDT, YYEEEE. CDR3 protein: CASSLGQSPLHF. CDR3 nucleotides: TGTGCCAGCAGCTTGGGACAGTCACCCCTCCACTTT.

V gene TRBV5-6 combines with J gene TRBJ1-5; 8 positions match TRBD1. Germline-derived CDR1 and CDR2 are SGHDT and YYEEEE. The CDR3 is 15 amino acids. V trimming: 2 bases; J trimming: 4 bases; junction bases outside the gene matches: 5. CDR3 sequence (DNA): TGTGCCAGCAGCTTCAGGGACAGGCCGAATCAGCCCCAGCATTTT. Amino acid sequence: CASSFRDRPNQPQHF. Full variable domain (outside the CDR3, taken from reference TRBV5-6 and TRBJ1-5): DAGVTQSPTHLIKTRGQQVTLRCSPKSGHDTVSWYQQALGQGPQFIFQYYEEEERQRGNFPDRFSGHQFPNYSSELNVNALLLGDSALYLCASSFRDRPNQPQHFGDGTRLSIL.

Of note for this clonotype: The junction differs from germline at one of its ends, possibly a read error. The chain is built from TRBV7-9 and TRBJ2-3; maybe TRBD1 (6 bases). The CDR3 spans 13 residues. Germline assignment: CDR1 SEHNR and CDR2 FQNEAQ (reference sequence). The chain's CDR3 is CASSLPTVRGWRF. The CDR3 DNA reads as TGTGCCAGCAGCTTACCGACTGTGAGGGGGTGGCGATTT.

This chain uses TRBV7-2 with TRBJ1-2; D gene ambiguous. The CDR3 spans 15 residues. Trimming removed 5 bases at V and 0 bases at J, with 13 bases between. CDR1 is SGHTA, CDR2 FQGNSA, per germline. CDR3 sequence reads: CASSRRAGANYGYTF. The CDR3 nucleotides read TGTGCCAGCAGCCGGAGGGCGGGAGCTAACTATGGCTACACCTTC.

The chain has TRBV10-3 and TRBJ2-3; D tentatively fits TRBD1 or TRBD2 (5 bases each). V lost 3 bases and J lost 8, with 15 bases in between. The CDR3 has 14 residues. The germline CDR1 and CDR2 sequences are ENHRY and SYGVKD. Here the CDR3 reads CAISDPRWGTTQYF. The CDR3, as DNA: TGTGCCATCAGTGACCCTCGTTGGGGGACTACGCAGTATTTT.

The J gene is TRBJ1-1, the V gene TRBV12-3 or TRBV12-4; D call uncertain. V shed 5 bases and J shed 1 base, with 11 bases lying between them. The CDR3 is 14 amino acids. The CDR3 coding sequence is TGTGCCAGCAGTGCTCGGCTGGGGAACACTGAAGCTTTCTTT. Translation: CASSARLGNTEAFF.

V and J are TRBV12-3 or TRBV12-4 and TRBJ1-2, with D possibly being TRBD1 (5 bases). The CDR3 sequence is 12 residues long. Trimming pared 4 bases from V and 8 bases from J, leaving 11 bases between. Here the CDR3 DNA reads TGTGCCAGCAGTTCCCCCTGGGGGGGCTACACCTTC. Its translation: CASSSPWGGYTF.

This CDR3 is CASSGRRDRSYEQYF. The DNA of the CDR3 is TGTGCCAGCAGCGGCCGCCGGGACAGATCCTACGAGCAGTACTTC. V is TRBV7-8 and J is TRBJ2-7; TRBD1 agrees at 7 bases. The CDR3 is made up of 15 amino acids. Germline V gene sequence: CDR1 SGHVS, CDR2 FQNEAQ. The V gene end was trimmed by 5 bases and the J gene end by 1 base; junction bases not matched to a gene: 8.

The chain carries TRBV4-2 and TRBJ2-3, with 13 bases fitting TRBD2. Unmatched junction bases numbered 4, after V lost 1 base and J lost 0 bases. The germline gives CDR1 LGHNA, CDR2 YNFKEQ. The CDR3 extends over 18 amino acids. The CDR3 DNA is TGTGCCAGCAGCCAAGTAGGGACTAGCGGGGCGAGCACAGATACGCAGTATTTT. It translates to CASSQVGTSGASTDTQYF.

The J gene is TRBJ2-7, the V gene TRBV6-5; 12 bases fit TRBD1. With V trimmed by 5 bases and J by 9 bases, 8 bases remained unmatched. In germline, CDR1 is MNHEY, CDR2 SVGAGI. This CDR3 contains 14 residues. CDR3 coding DNA: TGTGCCAGCAGTCCCGGGACAGGGGGCGCGAGGCAGTACTTC. Its protein product is CASSPGTGGARQYF.

The chain carries TRBV11-2 and TRBJ2-5, with TRBD1 as a possible D gene (7 bases). With 3 bases removed from V and 3 bases from J, the gap between germline ends came to 17 bases. The CDR3 extends over 16 amino acids. In germline, CDR1 is SGHAT, CDR2 FQNNGV. DNA for the CDR3: TGTGCCAGCAGCTTTCAGGGGGGTTGGGTGGAAGAGACCCAGTACTTC. This translates into CASSFQGGWVEETQYF.

The chain joins TRBV7-2 to TRBJ1-2; weak D call: TRBD1 (5 bases). The ends were cut back, 4 bases at V and 1 base at J, with 13 bases in the middle. CDR3 length: 15 residues. In germline, CDR1 is SGHTA, CDR2 FQGNSA. For the CDR3, the DNA is TGTGCCAGCAGCTGGACACCAGAATTTAACTATGGCTACACCTTC. This codes for CASSWTPEFNYGYTF.

The chain links TRBV6-1 to TRBJ2-4; 7 nucleotides match TRBD1. V trimming: 2 bases; J trimming: 2 bases; junction bases outside the gene matches: 6. The CDR3 totals 16 residues. Germline-derived CDR1 and CDR2 are MNHNS and SASEGT. The CDR3 sequence is CASSEFWGQTKNIQYF. For the CDR3, the DNA is TGTGCCAGCAGTGAATTTTGGGGACAGACCAAAAACATTCAGTACTTC.

The chain carries TRBV18 and TRBJ1-2, with 7 bases aligning to TRBD1. V shed 3 bases, J shed 4 bases, and the junction held 8 bases outside the gene matches. Germline lookup yields CDR1 KGHSH and CDR2 LQKENI. This CDR3 has 15 residues. The CDR3 sequence is CASSPNRGQGYGYTF. The CDR3 DNA sequence: TGTGCCAGCTCACCTAACAGGGGCCAGGGCTATGGCTACACCTTC.